This TCR beta chain stems from a study of OX40 agonist ivuxolimab in advanced cancers. Looking at the study overall: Ivuxolimab was an agonistic, fully human IgG2 monoclonal antibody directed against OX40 (CD134), a costimulatory receptor. Intravenous ivuxolimab was administered to patients every 2 weeks at six dose levels: 0.01, 0.1, 0.3, 1.5, 3 and 10 mg/kg. In the dose-escalation cohort, 82.7% of patients were male, and the mean age was approximately 60 years, with a range of roughly 20 to 85. The purpose of peripheral TCRbeta sequencing was to test whether ivuxolimab changed TCR sequence diversity and led to clonal T-cell expansion. The monotherapy dose-escalation portion (N = 52 patients) of the phase I ivuxolimab trial is reported in the paper. Partial responses were achieved by three dose-escalation patients, of whom one had hepatocellular carcinoma and two had cutaneous melanoma. Of the approximately 50 dose-escalation patients, hepatocellular carcinoma was present in some 19, melanoma in roughly 15, renal cell carcinoma in 9 and head and neck cancer in 9. Prior anti-PD-1, anti-PD-L1 or anti-CTLA-4 therapy was permitted, and checkpoint inhibitors had been received by under 50% of dose-escalation patients.

What the work shows at the level of the full study, not this receptor alone: Partial responders in the 0.1-3.0 mg/kg groups had among the lowest normalized peripheral clonal expansion, especially among CD8+ T cells. After ivuxolimab, expanded clones were on average more numerous among CD8+ T cells than among CD4+ T cells. Low levels of normalized T-cell clonal expansion were also seen in some patients who did not respond. Antigen specificity was not determined for the clonally expanded peripheral T cells. At doses of 0.1 to 3.0 mg/kg, clonal expansion of both CD4+ and CD8+ blood T cells was observed from baseline to week 6.

Worth noting for this clone: Its antigen remains unidentified. Base qualities were left out, and no much larger clone turns up one base away.

Genomic DNA was extracted from sorted cells for sequencing of the TCRbeta CDR3 region. The immunoSEQ Assay was used for sequencing of TCRbeta CDR3 regions. TCRdb took this table from immuneACCESS and kept in-frame rearrangements with V and J called. Such tables lack part of the clones; where checked against another copy, unresolved V genes explain under half of the gap, and the rest is unexplained. A total of around 64,000 clones appear in this sample, over 80% of them only once. In total, the top ten clones hold approximately 0.41% of the sample. Measured from the cysteine to the phenylalanine, the CDR3 is 15 residues long. Here the CDR3 DNA is all that survives: 45 bases in frame from base 1. Trimming costs V 4 bases and J 3 bases, and their ends lie 16 bases apart. The germline V gene sets CDR1 to SGHRS and CDR2 to YFSETQ. The trial excluded patients who had a history of autoimmune disease or were on systemic immunosuppression. Peripheral blood for TCR sequencing was collected from all dose cohorts at baseline, on cycle 4 day 1, and on cycle 7 day 1. Samples came from an open-label, multicenter, first-in-human phase I dose-escalation trial of ivuxolimab. The trial enrolled adults with locally advanced or metastatic head and neck squamous cell, hepatocellular, melanoma or renal cell carcinoma. CD4+ and CD8+ T cells were sorted separately from peripheral blood before TCR sequencing.

The sample consisted of CD4+ or CD8+ T cells sorted from blood, taken in a trial of the OX40 agonist ivuxolimab. The chain joins TRBV5-1 to TRBJ1-1; the D gene is not confidently resolved. This receptor was obtained from an adult with an advanced solid tumor such as melanoma, head and neck, liver or kidney cancer. The CDR3 amino acid sequence is: CASSHRPRPDTEAFF. The DNA is TGCGCCAGCAGCCATCGTCCGAGACCGGACACTGAAGCTTTCTTT.